This is a list of T cell receptor beta chains from one sample in a study of cytomegalovirus exposure and HLA in healthy donors. Clones were read by immunoSEQ multiplex PCR, and TCRdb kept only the in-frame ones, dropping some. The sample lists 95,000 to 100,000 clones, over 75% seen once, with roughly 3.2% in the top ten. The sequencing sample was made of PBMCs. The origin of the receptors is a man in his forties or fifties in good health and CMV-seronegative. The CDR3 runs from the conserved cysteine through the conserved F or W. A D gene is named only where the DNA matches it firmly. Clone size is shown for a subset of rows, as once, few, many or a class of expanded clone.

d_call j_call clone_size v_call cdr3_nt cdr3_aa
TRBD2 TRBJ2-7 . TRBV5-1 TGCGCCAGCAGGGCTAGAGCGGGGAGCTCCTACGAGCAGTACTTC CASRARAGSSYEQYF
TRBD1 TRBJ2-7 . TRBV18 TGTGCCAGCTCACCCCTCCCGGACAGGGCCGGCGAGCAGTACTTC CASSPLPDRAGEQYF
TRBD2 TRBJ2-3 . TRBV5-1 TGCGCCAGCAGCCCACCGGGACTGGCGGGAGGCCTGAAGGGTACGCAGTATTTT CASSPPGLAGGLKGTQYF
TRBD2 TRBJ2-7 . TRBV5-4 TGTGCCAGCAGGAAGCGGGGTAGCTCCTACGAGCAGTACTTC CASRKRGSSYEQYF
. TRBJ2-2 . TRBV5-3 TGTGCCAGAAGCACCAGGAGACTAGTAGGCCACCGGGGAGCTGTTTTT CARSTRRLVGHRGAVF
TRBD1 TRBJ2-7 . TRBV5-1 TGCGCCAGCAGCTTGAAACAGGGGGGTACTTACGAGCAGTACTTC CASSLKQGGTYEQYF
. TRBJ2-7 . TRBV6-5 TGTGCCAGCATGGAGACGGCACCTTCCTACGAGCAGTACTTC CASMETAPSYEQYF
TRBD2 TRBJ2-2 . TRBV29-1 TGCAGCGGAGCGGGAGCGAACACCGGGGAGCTGTTTTTT CSGAGANTGELFF
TRBD1 TRBJ1-2 . TRBV7-8 TGTGCCAGCAGCCACGACAGGGCCTATGGCTACACCTTC CASSHDRAYGYTF
. TRBJ2-1 . TRBV6-5 TGTGCCAGCAAAACCCCAGGCGTGCAGTTCTTC CASKTPGVQFF
. TRBJ2-7 once TRBV10-1 TGCGCCAGCAGTGAAGGGTCTAGCAACTACGAGCAGTACTTC CASSEGSSNYEQYF
TRBD2 TRBJ2-1 . TRBV10-3 TGTGCCTCTAGCGGGATGGGGGATGAGCAGTTCTTC CASSGMGDEQFF
. TRBJ2-6 . TRBV6-5 TGTGCCAGCAGTTGGTGGAGCTCTGGGGCCAACGTCCTGACTTTC CASSWWSSGANVLTF
TRBD1 TRBJ2-7 . TRBV27 TGTGCCAGCAGTTCACCGGGACAGGGGACGTCGTACGAGCAGTACTTC CASSSPGQGTSYEQYF
. TRBJ2-2 . TRBV2 TGTGCCAGCAGTGCAACGGGGACCGGGGAGCTGTTTTTT CASSATGTGELFF
. TRBJ2-2 . TRBV9 TGTGCCAGCAGCCTATGGACCGGGGAGCTGTTTTTT CASSLWTGELFF
TRBD1 TRBJ2-7 . TRBV6-5 TGTGCCAGCAGTTACGACAGACAGGGGAACTACGAGCAGTACTTC CASSYDRQGNYEQYF
TRBD1 TRBJ1-1 . TRBV5-4 TGTGCCAGCAGTTCCCGGGACAGGGGGTACACTGAAGCTTTCTTT CASSSRDRGYTEAFF
TRBD1 TRBJ1-2 . TRBV19 TGTGCCAGTAGCACCCCACCGGGACAGGGGCAAACCAAAGGTGGCTACACCTTC CASSTPPGQGQTKGGYTF
. TRBJ1-2 . TRBV5-1 TGCGCCAGCAGCCTGGACACGTATGGCTACACCTTC CASSLDTYGYTF
. TRBJ1-5 . TRBV6-1 TGTGCCAGCAGTGAACCAGAAGGGAGGCCCCAGCATTTT CASSEPEGRPQHF
. TRBJ2-1 . TRBV18 TGTGCCAGCTCCCCTAGCGTGAGTGAGCAGTTCTTC CASSPSVSEQFF
. TRBJ1-5 . TRBV28 TGTGCCAGCAGTTTAAGGGGTGGCAATCAGCCCCAGCATTTT CASSLRGGNQPQHF
TRBD1 TRBJ2-2 few TRBV11-2 TGTGCCAGCAGCCCGGACAGGCGTGTATGGTTTGGGACCGGGGAGCTGTTTTTT CASSPDRRVWFGTGELFF
. TRBJ1-6 once TRBV6-1 TGTGCCAGCAGTGAAGGTTCTGTGGCCGGGGGGCGCTTACCCCTCCACTTT CASSEGSVAGGRLPLHF
TRBD1 TRBJ2-7 . TRBV7-2 TGTGCCAGCAGCTCCGGGACAGGGGGCAACGAGCAGTACTTC CASSSGTGGNEQYF
. TRBJ2-7 . TRBV6-1 TGTGCCAGCAGCGCGGCGCTACTGTACGAGCAGTACTTC CASSAALLYEQYF
TRBD1 TRBJ1-1 . TRBV6-4 TGTGCCAGCAAAGGTACAGGGGGCTCTGAAGCTTTCTTT CASKGTGGSEAFF
. TRBJ1-3 few TRBV9 TGTGCCAGCAGCGTAGGAGGGGGAAACACCATATATTTT CASSVGGGNTIYF
. TRBJ2-3 . TRBV18 TGTGCCAGCTCACCGGCTGCGGGGCTGGATACGCAGTATTTT CASSPAAGLDTQYF
TRBD1 TRBJ2-1 . TRBV5-1 TGCGCCAGCAGCTTGCCACGGGACAGCTACAATGAGCAGTTCTTC CASSLPRDSYNEQFF
. TRBJ2-7 . TRBV28 TGTGCCAGCTTGGGAGGAGGGTACGAGCAGTACTTC CASLGGGYEQYF
TRBD1 TRBJ1-6 . TRBV7-2 TGTGCCAGCAGCTTAGAGTTGGGACAGGGAAATTCACCCCTCCACTTT CASSLELGQGNSPLHF
. TRBJ1-1 . TRBV30 TGTGCCTGGACAGGGAGGAGAGACACTGAAGCTTTCTTT CAWTGRRDTEAFF
TRBD1 TRBJ2-3 . TRBV9 TGTGCCAGCAGCGTAGCGACAGGGGGGATCACAGATACGCAGTATTTT CASSVATGGITDTQYF
TRBD2 TRBJ2-2 . TRBV6-4 TGTGCCAGCAGTCCTAGCGGAACGAACACCGGGGAGCTGTTTTTT CASSPSGTNTGELFF
TRBD1 TRBJ1-2 . TRBV19 TGTGCCAGTAGTCAACCGGGACAGAACCCATATGGCTACACCTTC CASSQPGQNPYGYTF
TRBD1 TRBJ1-5 few TRBV28 TGTGCCAGCAGCTCAACTCAGGGGGCGTTTCAGCCCCAGCATTTT CASSSTQGAFQPQHF
TRBD1 TRBJ1-2 few TRBV29-1 TGCAGCGTTGATGCCCGGGACAGGGGCCCCTATGGCTACACCTTC CSVDARDRGPYGYTF
TRBD1 TRBJ2-5 . TRBV5-1 TGCGCCAGCAGCTTGGCCGGGGACAGCGGGACCCAGTACTTC CASSLAGDSGTQYF
TRBD1 TRBJ2-4 . TRBV28 TGTGCCAGCAGTCCAGGGGGTTCACTTCAAAACATTCAGTACTTC CASSPGGSLQNIQYF
TRBD1 TRBJ1-4 . TRBV5-4 TGTGCCAGCAGCGTCCGGAAGACAGGGGGAGGGGAAAAACTGTTTTTT CASSVRKTGGGEKLFF
TRBD1 TRBJ1-6 once TRBV5-5 TGTGCCAGCAGTTCAGGGGGTCAGGGGTATTCACCCCTCCACTTT CASSSGGQGYSPLHF
. TRBJ1-2 few TRBV19 TGTGCCAGTAGTATTCCAGTGCCGGGAGGAGGCTATGGCTACACCTTC CASSIPVPGGGYGYTF
. TRBJ1-1 few TRBV2 TGTGCCAGCAGCGAAAACAGGCCCACTGAAGCTTTCTTT CASSENRPTEAFF
TRBD2 TRBJ2-3 . TRBV4-2 TGTGCCAGCAGCCAAGAGTCACGAGCGGGAGCCACAGATACGCAGTATTTT CASSQESRAGATDTQYF
TRBD1 TRBJ1-4 few TRBV2 TGTGCCAGCAAGGCGACAGGGGGGGGTGAAAAACTGTTTTTT CASKATGGGEKLFF
TRBD2 TRBJ2-1 . TRBV28 TGTGCCAGCAGTGCTGGAGGACTAGGCCAGCGCTTTGAGCAGTTCTTC CASSAGGLGQRFEQFF
TRBD2 TRBJ2-7 few TRBV6-5 TGTGCCAGCAGTTATTCCAGCGGGAGTCCCTATTACGAGCAGTACTTC CASSYSSGSPYYEQYF
. TRBJ2-2 . TRBV6-5 TGTGCCAGCAACCTCGACACGAACACCGGGGAGCTGTTTTTT CASNLDTNTGELFF
. TRBJ1-1 . TRBV18 TGTGCCAGCTCACCAAACAGGGACACTGAAGCTTTCTTT CASSPNRDTEAFF
. TRBJ2-6 . TRBV7-8 TGTGCCAGCAGCTTAGTGGAGGGTACGGGCTCTGGGGCCAACGTCCTGACTTTC CASSLVEGTGSGANVLTF
TRBD2 TRBJ2-1 . TRBV6-1 TGTGCCAGCAGTGCTCCGGGACTAGCGGGAGAATGGTTCTTC CASSAPGLAGEWFF
TRBD2 TRBJ2-7 . TRBV28 TGTGCCAGCAGTTTCCCCCCTAGCGGGGGCCAAAACGAGCAGTACTTC CASSFPPSGGQNEQYF
. TRBJ2-2 . TRBV5-8 TGTGCCAGCAGCCGTTCGACAAGGAACACCGGGGAGCTGTTTTTT CASSRSTRNTGELFF
TRBD1 TRBJ1-2 . TRBV2 TGTGCCAGCACCCCAGGGGGCGAGGGCTATGGCTACACCTTC CASTPGGEGYGYTF